This T cell receptor beta chain was identified in a study of blood T cell repertoires in COVID-19. Background on the study: Recovered status in Cohort 3 required two negative PCRs, clearance, or symptom resolution. In each case, the material was cDNA or gDNA derived from T cells, B-cell-depleted T cells, or PBMCs.

Assay: immunoSEQ multiplex PCR; the TCRdb copy retains only in-frame clones and omits some. This table has roughly 150,000 clones, under 90% appearing once. CDR1 is SGHRS and CDR2 is YFSETQ in the germline V gene. V lost 3 bases to trimming and J lost 6 bases; unmatched junction nucleotides: 8. The CDR3 contains 15 residues. Clinical history reported by participants formed the basis on which cohorts were assigned. The chain links TRBV5-1 to TRBJ1-3; 8 bases are shared with TRBD1. Sequencing used PBMCs or T cells enriched from blood (not recorded which). The clonotype comes from a man between 50 and 59 years old in a cohort exposed to, infected with or recovered from COVID-19 (not recorded which). CDR3 nucleotide sequence: TGCGCCAGCAGCTATACAGGGGGGATGGAAAACACCATATATTTT. The encoded protein is CASSYTGGMENTIYF. Looking up the rest from reference TRBV5-1 and TRBJ1-3 gives the full variable domain: KAGVTQTPRYLIKTRGQQVTLSCSPISGHRSVSWYQQTPGQGLQFLFEYFSETQRNKGNFPGRFSGRQFSNSRSEMNVSTLELGDSALYLCASSYTGGMENTIYFGEGSWLTVV.